These T cell receptor beta chains were read from a single sample in a study of neurological immune-mediated disorders. TCRdb re-derived calls from the 5' RACE reads in MiXCR, one entry per CDR3 protein. The table has 30,000 or so distinct CDR3 sequences, about an eighth seen once. Sequencing used CD4+ T cells from blood. Receptors originate from a female donor with HTLV-1-associated myelopathy (HAM/TSP). The conserved cysteine and the conserved F or W are not part of the CDR3 here. Fields, in order: V gene, D gene, J gene, CDR3 length, CDR3 protein. A D gene is named only where the DNA matches it firmly.

v_call: TRBV7-3
d_call: TRBD2
j_call: TRBJ2-2
cdr3_length: 13
cdr3_aa: ASSHSGGDTGELF

v_call: TRBV5-1
d_call: -
j_call: TRBJ2-3
cdr3_length: 14
cdr3_aa: ASSFLGGPITDTQY

v_call: TRBV6-2/TRBV6-3
d_call: -
j_call: TRBJ1-1
cdr3_length: 11
cdr3_aa: ASNRALNTEAF

v_call: TRBV28
d_call: -
j_call: TRBJ1-2
cdr3_length: 12
cdr3_aa: ASRSTGTNYGYT

v_call: TRBV28
d_call: -
j_call: TRBJ2-3
cdr3_length: 11
cdr3_aa: ASSSPGSYTQY

v_call: TRBV5-1
d_call: -
j_call: TRBJ1-6
cdr3_length: 12
cdr3_aa: ASSLNGQGGSLH

v_call: TRBV12-3/TRBV12-4
d_call: TRBD1
j_call: TRBJ2-5
cdr3_length: 12
cdr3_aa: ASSLERGLGTQY

v_call: TRBV7-2
d_call: -
j_call: TRBJ2-1
cdr3_length: 13
cdr3_aa: ASTTSSGFYNEQF

v_call: TRBV24-1
d_call: TRBD1
j_call: TRBJ1-2
cdr3_length: 13
cdr3_aa: ATSDPGQGVYGYT

v_call: TRBV3-1
d_call: -
j_call: TRBJ1-3
cdr3_length: 13
cdr3_aa: ASFGQTLSGNTIY

v_call: TRBV4-1
d_call: -
j_call: TRBJ1-1
cdr3_length: 13
cdr3_aa: ASSQPKGAGFGAF

v_call: TRBV20-1
d_call: TRBD2
j_call: TRBJ2-7
cdr3_length: 14
cdr3_aa: SASPASGSQAYEQY

v_call: TRBV11-2
d_call: -
j_call: TRBJ1-3
cdr3_length: 12
cdr3_aa: ASSSTSSGNTIY

v_call: TRBV10-3
d_call: TRBD2
j_call: TRBJ2-1
cdr3_length: 15
cdr3_aa: AISDPGLAGGYNEQF

v_call: TRBV5-1
d_call: TRBD1
j_call: TRBJ1-1
cdr3_length: 13
cdr3_aa: ASSLVTGTNTEAF

v_call: TRBV29-1
d_call: -
j_call: TRBJ1-1
cdr3_length: 11
cdr3_aa: TGIGGGNTEAF

v_call: TRBV6-5
d_call: -
j_call: -
cdr3_length: 12
cdr3_aa: ASSSHGGGETQF

v_call: TRBV14
d_call: TRBD1
j_call: TRBJ1-2
cdr3_length: 15
cdr3_aa: ASSQYSMDRVNYGYT

v_call: TRBV20-1
d_call: -
j_call: TRBJ2-7
cdr3_length: 12
cdr3_aa: SASSTVSRYEQY

v_call: TRBV6-2/TRBV6-3
d_call: -
j_call: TRBJ2-5
cdr3_length: 10
cdr3_aa: ASTRQQETQY

v_call: TRBV6-5
d_call: TRBD1
j_call: TRBJ2-5
cdr3_length: 11
cdr3_aa: ASSQDRGGTQY

v_call: TRBV20-1
d_call: -
j_call: TRBJ1-2
cdr3_length: 12
cdr3_aa: SARDPQGFYGYT

v_call: TRBV2
d_call: -
j_call: TRBJ2-7
cdr3_length: 13
cdr3_aa: ASSLEAGSSYEQY

v_call: TRBV29-1
d_call: TRBD1
j_call: TRBJ2-7
cdr3_length: 11
cdr3_aa: SVLQGDGYEQY

v_call: TRBV12-3/TRBV12-4
d_call: -
j_call: TRBJ1-2
cdr3_length: 11
cdr3_aa: ASSLGRDYGYT

v_call: TRBV25-1
d_call: -
j_call: TRBJ1-4
cdr3_length: 15
cdr3_aa: ASSGIASGLVGEKLF

v_call: TRBV10-3
d_call: -
j_call: TRBJ2-7
cdr3_length: 11
cdr3_aa: AISRQDAYEQY

v_call: TRBV24-1
d_call: TRBD2
j_call: TRBJ2-1
cdr3_length: 16
cdr3_aa: ATSDPGTSGRGLNEQF

v_call: TRBV5-1
d_call: -
j_call: TRBJ2-2
cdr3_length: 14
cdr3_aa: ASSPTGRGDTGELF

v_call: TRBV6-1
d_call: -
j_call: TRBJ2-3
cdr3_length: 11
cdr3_aa: ASSTLRADKQY

v_call: TRBV7-2
d_call: -
j_call: TRBJ2-1
cdr3_length: 18
cdr3_aa: ASSFYICSAQGLLYNEQF

v_call: TRBV12-3/TRBV12-4
d_call: -
j_call: TRBJ2-2
cdr3_length: 10
cdr3_aa: ASNKNTGELF